The next 15 T cell receptor beta chains were all read from a single sample in a study of STAT5B mutations in CD4+ large granular lymphocyte leukemia. Profiled with immunoSEQ multiplex PCR; TCRdb holds only in-frame clones, not every one. Here the sample spans 34,000 or so clones, over 80% being singletons. Sequenced material: CD4+ T cells from blood buffy coats. These receptors came from a human donor in good health.

The J gene is TRBJ2-2, the V gene TRBV30, with D possibly TRBD1 on 6 matching bases. This CDR3 contains 11 residues. CDR1 is GTSNPN, CDR2 SVGIG, per germline (reference sequence). The germline V and J ends were trimmed by 5 bases and 7 bases, with 8 bases remaining between them. In nucleotides, the CDR3 is TGTGCCTGGGGGACATTCGGGGAGCTGTTTTTT. Protein product: CAWGTFGELFF.

This clone has a single count. V usage is TRBV18 and J usage is TRBJ2-1; perhaps D is TRBD1 or TRBD2 (5 bases each). CDR3 length: 14 residues. Trimming removed 1 base from V and 7 bases from J, with 11 bases in between. CDR1 and CDR2 (germline): KGHSH, LQKENI. The CDR3 loop reads CASSPLGTPNEQFF. In nucleotides, the CDR3 is TGTGCCAGCTCACCACTGGGGACCCCAAATGAGCAGTTCTTC.

The chain recombines TRBV29-1 with TRBJ2-1; TRBD2 matches 9 bases. The CDR3 runs 13 residues. Germline CDR1 and CDR2: SQVTM and ANQGSEA. J lost 3 bases, V lost 4 bases, and 1 base had no gene match. For the CDR3, the DNA is TGCAGCGTTGGGACTAGCGACTACAATGAGCAGTTCTTC. Translation gives CSVGTSDYNEQFF.

The V and J genes are TRBV13 and TRBJ1-3; D ambiguous. Deletions cut 5 bases from V and 4 bases from J, with 12 bases between. Germline V gene sequence: CDR1 PRHDT, CDR2 FYEKMQ (reference sequence). There are 14 residues in the CDR3. CDR3 protein: CASSRQGTGNTIYF. The CDR3, as DNA: TGTGCCAGCAGCCGACAAGGTACCGGAAACACCATATATTTT.

The V and J genes are TRBV14 and TRBJ1-3; no reliable D call. Per germline, CDR1 SGHDN and CDR2 FVKESK. There are 15 residues in the CDR3. The V gene lost 4 bases and the J gene lost 1 base, with 11 bases spanning the gap. CDR3 loop: CASSRYLGSGNTIYF. The DNA for the CDR3 is TGTGCCAGCAGCCGATACCTGGGTTCTGGAAACACCATATATTTT. The full variable domain, in which reference TRBV14 and TRBJ1-3 provide the parts outside the CDR3, is EAGVTQFPSHSVIEKGQTVTLRCDPISGHDNLYWYRRVMGKEIKFLLHFVKESKQDESGMPNNRFLAERTGGTYSTLKVQPAELEDSGVYFCASSRYLGSGNTIYFGEGSWLTVV.

The genes are TRBV7-2 and TRBJ2-1; D not certain. CDR1 and CDR2 (germline): SGHTA, FQGNSA. V was trimmed by 2 bases and J by 0 bases, leaving 11 bases between them. This CDR3 comprises 16 residues. As DNA, the CDR3 is TGTGCCAGCAGCTTACCTTTCTTTCACTCCTACAATGAGCAGTTCTTC. Translated: CASSLPFFHSYNEQFF.

V gene TRBV30 combines with J gene TRBJ2-1; D call uncertain. CDR1 and CDR2 (germline): GTSNPN, SVGIG (reference sequence). The germline V and J ends were trimmed by 2 bases and 0 bases, with 11 bases remaining between them. The CDR3 sequence is 15 residues long. CDR3 DNA sequence: TGTGCCTGGAGTCAACTGCATTCCTCCTACAATGAGCAGTTCTTC. This codes for CAWSQLHSSYNEQFF.

The CDR3 nucleotides read TGCGCCAGCAGCGCAATGGGACAAGGGCTGGGTGTCTACGAGCAGTACTTC. This gives the protein CASSAMGQGLGVYEQYF. This sequence joins TRBV5-1 and TRBJ2-5; TRBD1 might be the D (6 bases). The last part of the DNA fits TRBJ2-7 better; the J call may be wrong. Germline CDR1 and CDR2: SGHRS and YFSETQ. The CDR3 has 17 amino acids.

This clone was seen just once. CDR3 sequence reads: CASSPRLAGLDEQYF. The CDR3 DNA reads TGTGCCAGCTCACCCCGGTTAGCGGGCCTTGACGAGCAGTACTTC. The chain carries TRBV18 and TRBJ2-7; 7 bases are a match to TRBD2. Trimming cost V 3 bases and J 5 bases; bases outside gene matches: 10. CDR3 length: 15 amino acids. The germline CDR1 and CDR2 sequences are KGHSH and LQKENI.

The gene calls are TRBV27 and TRBJ2-3; weak D call: TRBD2 (6 bases). The V end was cut by 1 base, the J end by 4 bases, with 12 bases between. The germline gives CDR1 MNHEY, CDR2 SMNVEV (reference sequence). The CDR3 consists of 15 residues. CDR3 region: CASSLWGERADTQYF. Written as DNA, the CDR3 is TGTGCCAGCAGTTTATGGGGGGAAAGGGCAGATACGCAGTATTTT.

The chain links TRBV30 to TRBJ2-3, with D maybe TRBD2 (5 bases). Germline-derived CDR1 and CDR2 are GTSNPN and SVGIG (reference sequence). The V end was cut by 5 bases, the J end by 6 bases, with 15 bases between. The CDR3 covers 13 residues. The CDR3 region has the DNA TGTGCCTGGGCTCTGAGGGAAGGGGATACGCAGTATTTT. This encodes CAWALREGDTQYF. The entire variable domain, with the rest obtained from reference TRBV30 and TRBJ2-3, is as follows: SQTIHQWPATLVQPVGSPLSLECTVEGTSNPNLYWYRQAAGRGLQLLFYSVGIGQISSEVPQNLSASRPQDRQFILSSKKLLLSDSGFYLCAWALREGDTQYFGPGTRLTVL.

The CDR3 loop is CASSLPPAAKDEQYF. As DNA, the CDR3 is TGTGCCAGCAGTTTACCCCCGGCAGCCAAGGACGAGCAGTACTTC. This chain connects TRBV28 to TRBJ2-7; no reliable D call. The CDR3 is 15 residues long. Trimming removed 2 bases from V and 5 bases from J, with 16 bases in between. The germline CDR1 and CDR2 sequences are MDHEN and SYDVKM.

The gene calls are TRBV5-1 and TRBJ2-2; 10 nucleotides line up with TRBD1. V shed 8 bases and J 6 bases; nucleotides not matched to a gene: 10. This CDR3 contains 15 residues. Germline V gives CDR1 SGHRS, CDR2 YFSETQ. The CDR3 sequence: CASNRDRGGSGELFF. CDR3 in DNA: TGCGCCAGTAACCGGGACAGGGGAGGATCCGGGGAGCTGTTTTTT.

In its sample, this clone was seen once. This chain joins TRBV28 and TRBJ1-1, with D hard to call. The CDR3 sequence is 16 residues long. The V end was cut by 2 bases, the J end by 5 bases, with 18 bases between. The germline V gene encodes CDR1 MDHEN and CDR2 SYDVKM. In DNA, the CDR3 is TGTGCCAGCAGTTTAACCCGACCCCTCTTAGGGACTGAAGCTTTCTTT. Protein product: CASSLTRPLLGTEAFF. The whole variable domain, remainder taken from reference TRBV28 and TRBJ1-1, is DVKVTQSSRYLVKRTGEKVFLECVQDMDHENMFWYRQDPGLGLRLIYFSYDVKMKEKGDIPEGYSVSREKKERFSLILESASTNQTSMYLCASSLTRPLLGTEAFFGQGTRLTVV.

The V gene is TRBV4-2, the J gene TRBJ2-3, with a possible D match to TRBD1 (6 bases). V was pared by 3 bases and J by 11 bases, with 21 bases between. The CDR3 is 15 amino acids. Per germline, CDR1 LGHNA and CDR2 YNFKEQ. CDR3 residues: CASSQDPQGQGGQYF. The CDR3 nucleotides are TGTGCCAGCAGCCAGGACCCCCAGGGGCAAGGTGGGCAGTATTTT.